Following are 8 T cell receptor beta chains from one sample sequenced in a study of CD8 T cells in ankylosing spondylitis. The study, taken as a whole, reports: Within ankylosing spondylitis blood, a TCR beta motif made up of eight or nine highly homologous variants appeared to be characteristic.

The antigens these receptors bind are not known. A single record per CDR3 protein comes from TCRdb applying MiXCR to the 5' RACE reads. This sample yields hundreds of thousands of distinct CDR3 sequences, of which 20% to 30% are seen a single time; about 1% belongs to the top ten. Sequencing was done on a sample of blood, either unsorted or a sorted T cell fraction (not recorded which). The receptors were gathered from a male donor with ankylosing spondylitis.

This clonotype was seen repeatedly, ten times or more. This sequence joins TRBV12-3 or TRBV12-4 and TRBJ1-4, with no clear D. The CDR3 covers 15 residues. The V gene lost 6 bases and the J gene lost 0 bases, with 11 bases spanning the gap. The CDR3 region has the DNA TGTGCCAGCAGCCCCCGGGCAGCAACTAATGAAAAACTGTTTTTT. This gives the protein CASSPRAATNEKLFF.

The sample holds a few counts of this clonotype. This chain connects TRBV20-1 to TRBJ2-5; 8 nucleotides align to TRBD1. The junction had 7 bases not matched to a gene; V was cut back by 5 bases and J by 5 bases. The CDR3 loop spans 13 amino acids. From germline, CDR1 is DFQATT and CDR2 SNEGSKA (reference sequence). The CDR3 here is CSAPQGAVETQYF. The CDR3 DNA is TGCAGTGCTCCGCAGGGGGCCGTGGAGACCCAGTACTTC.

CDR3 sequence reads: CASSLDRQGRGDTQYF. The CDR3 coding sequence is TGTGCCAGCAGCTTAGATAGACAGGGTCGTGGAGATACGCAGTATTTT. The chain recombines TRBV11-2 with TRBJ2-3; TRBD1 matches 7 bases. Trimming removed 0 bases from V and 5 bases from J; junction bases left unmatched: 8. Germline-derived CDR1 and CDR2 are SGHAT and FQNNGV. This CDR3 comprises 16 residues.

A remark on this clonotype: The junction differs from germline at one of its ends, possibly a read error. This chain connects TRBV14 to TRBJ2-1; TRBD2 might be the D (6 bases). CDR1 is SGHDN and CDR2 is FVKESK in the germline V gene. The CDR3 is made up of 15 amino acids. The DNA of the CDR3 is TGTGGCAGCAGCCAAGGTCTAGCGTTTTACAATGAGCAGTTCTTC. As protein: CGSSQGLAFYNEQFF.

This clonotype was detected a few times. V and J are TRBV30 and TRBJ2-7, with D uncertain. CDR3 length equals 12 residues. Germline V gene lookup returns CDR1 GTSNPN and CDR2 SVGIG (reference sequence). Trimming stripped 2 bases from V and 2 bases from J, with 7 bases between. CDR3 residues: CAWSRSPYEQYF. CDR3 nucleotides: TGTGCCTGGAGTCGTAGCCCCTACGAGCAGTACTTC.

This clonotype showed up just a few times. In DNA, the CDR3 is TGCAGTGCTAGAGTCCCAGCGGGGTACAATGAGCAGTTCTTC. The encoded protein is CSARVPAGYNEQFF. J is TRBJ2-1 and V is TRBV20-1; 7 bases align to TRBD2. CDR1 is DFQATT and CDR2 is SNEGSKA in the germline V gene (reference sequence). The V and J ends lost 1 base and 4 bases, in that order; junction bases with no gene match: 4. This CDR3 contains 14 residues.

This clonotype turned up a few times. The chain couples TRBV20-1 to TRBJ2-1; 8 bases map to TRBD2. The CDR3 consists of 15 residues. V shed 4 bases, J shed 5 bases, and the junction held 10 bases outside the gene matches. In germline, CDR1 is DFQATT, CDR2 SNEGSKA (reference sequence). The CDR3 coding sequence is TGCAGTGCTAACTCGGCGGGGGGCGCCCACAATGAGCAGTTCTTC. It specifies CSANSAGGAHNEQFF.

The chain carries TRBV5-1 and TRBJ1-2; 7 nucleotides agree with TRBD1. V trimming: 5 bases; J trimming: 8 bases; junction bases outside the gene matches: 15. Germline assignment: CDR1 SGHRS and CDR2 YFSETQ. There are 15 residues in the CDR3. The CDR3 is CASRTATGMGEGYTF. CDR3 nucleotide sequence: TGCGCCAGCAGGACCGCGACAGGGATGGGGGAAGGCTACACCTTC.